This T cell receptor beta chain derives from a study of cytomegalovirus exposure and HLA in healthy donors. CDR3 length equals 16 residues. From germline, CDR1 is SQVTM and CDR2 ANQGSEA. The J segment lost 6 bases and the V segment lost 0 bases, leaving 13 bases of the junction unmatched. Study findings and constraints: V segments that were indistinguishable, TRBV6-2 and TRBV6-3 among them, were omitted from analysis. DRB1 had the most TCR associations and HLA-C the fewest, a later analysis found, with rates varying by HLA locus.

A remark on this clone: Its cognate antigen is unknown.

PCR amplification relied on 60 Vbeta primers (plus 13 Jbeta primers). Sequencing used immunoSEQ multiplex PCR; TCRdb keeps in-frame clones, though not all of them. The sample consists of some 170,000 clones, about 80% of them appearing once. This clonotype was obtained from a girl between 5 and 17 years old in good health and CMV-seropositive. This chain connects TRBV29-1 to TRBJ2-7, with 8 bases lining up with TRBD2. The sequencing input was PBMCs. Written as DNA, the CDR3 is TGCAGCGTTGAAGAGGACACGGGAGGGCCACTCATCGAGCAGTACTTC. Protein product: CSVEEDTGGPLIEQYF.